Here is one T cell receptor beta chain with its context. TCRdb recomputed calls from the 5' RACE reads with MiXCR, one row per CDR3 protein. This table has hundreds of thousands of distinct CDR3 sequences, roughly 15% appearing once. The data stem from a study of T-cell memory formation after mild COVID-19. Germline CDR1 reads LGHNA; CDR2 reads YSLEER. The CDR3 covers 13 residues. The junction had 5 bases not matched to a gene; V was cut back by 5 bases and J by 5 bases. V usage is TRBV4-3 and J usage is TRBJ2-7, with 8 bases identical to TRBD1. The material sequenced was PBMCs or a T cell subset sorted from them (not recorded which). The receptor was isolated from a young man who had mild COVID-19 (a few samples of this study predate the infection). Cell type and time point are not known. CDR3 bases: TGCGCCAGCAGCGCGACAGGGGCCCACGAGCAGTACTTC. It encodes CASSATGAHEQYF.